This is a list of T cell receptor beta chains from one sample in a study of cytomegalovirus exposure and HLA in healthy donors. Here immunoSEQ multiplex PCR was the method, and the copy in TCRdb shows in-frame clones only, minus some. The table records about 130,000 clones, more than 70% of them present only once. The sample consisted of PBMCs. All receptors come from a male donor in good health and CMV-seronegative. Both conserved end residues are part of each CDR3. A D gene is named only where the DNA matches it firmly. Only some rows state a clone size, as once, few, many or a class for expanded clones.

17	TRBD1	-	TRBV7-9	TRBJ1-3	CSSSLGTGRHSGNTIYF	TGTTCCAGCAGCCTCGGGACAGGGAGGCACTCTGGAAACACCATATATTTT
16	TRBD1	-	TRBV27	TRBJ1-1	CASSRQGAVGNTEAFF	TGTGCCAGCAGTCGACAGGGGGCGGTGGGGAACACTGAAGCTTTCTTT
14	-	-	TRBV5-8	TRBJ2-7	CASSWGRLSYEQYF	TGTGCCAGCAGCTGGGGCCGCCTCTCCTACGAGCAGTACTTC
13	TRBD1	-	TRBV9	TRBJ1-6	CASSIRGHSPLHF	TGTGCCAGCAGCATAAGGGGGCATTCACCCCTCCACTTT
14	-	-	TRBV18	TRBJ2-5	CASSPRDTQETQYF	TGTGCCAGCTCTCCCCGGGACACCCAAGAGACCCAGTACTTC
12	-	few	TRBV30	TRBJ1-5	CAWDRRGQPQHF	TGTGCCTGGGATCGGAGGGGTCAGCCCCAGCATTTT
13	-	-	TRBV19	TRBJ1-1	CASSVRVGTEAFF	TGTGCCAGTAGTGTCAGGGTGGGGACTGAAGCTTTCTTT
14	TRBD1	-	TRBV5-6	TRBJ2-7	CASSLDQGAREQYF	TGTGCCAGCAGCTTGGACCAGGGGGCGAGGGAGCAGTACTTC
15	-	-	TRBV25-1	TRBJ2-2	CASSVDRSGTGELFF	TGTGCCAGCAGTGTCGACAGAAGTGGCACCGGGGAGCTGTTTTTT
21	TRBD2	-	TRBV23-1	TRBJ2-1	CASSLYFTGTSGGAFYNEQFF	TGCGCCAGCAGCCTATATTTTACCGGGACTAGCGGGGGGGCCTTCTACAATGAGCAGTTCTTC
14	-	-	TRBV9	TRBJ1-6	CASSFRQVDSPLHF	TGTGCCAGCAGCTTCCGACAGGTGGATTCACCCCTCCACTTT
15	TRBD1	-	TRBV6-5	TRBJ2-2	CASSPGQGRAGELFF	TGTGCCAGCAGTCCAGGACAGGGGAGAGCCGGGGAGCTGTTTTTT
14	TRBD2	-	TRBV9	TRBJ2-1	CASTAAGGSSEQFF	TGTGCCAGCACCGCAGCGGGGGGAAGTTCTGAGCAGTTCTTC
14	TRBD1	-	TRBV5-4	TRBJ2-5	CASSLGTGDETQYF	TGTGCCAGCAGCCTAGGAACAGGGGATGAGACCCAGTACTTC
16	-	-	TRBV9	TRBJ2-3	CASSVGGTVSTDTQYF	TGTGCCAGCAGCGTAGGAGGAACTGTGAGCACAGATACGCAGTATTTT
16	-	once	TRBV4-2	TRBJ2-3	CASSQGGRGEADTQYF	TGTGCCAGCAGCCAAGGCGGCAGGGGAGAGGCAGATACGCAGTATTTT
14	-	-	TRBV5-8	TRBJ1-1	CASSLRGASGEAFF	TGTGCCAGCAGCTTGCGGGGGGCGAGTGGGGAAGCTTTCTTT
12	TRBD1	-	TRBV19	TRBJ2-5	CASSADRETQYF	TGTGCCAGTAGTGCGGACAGGGAGACCCAGTACTTC
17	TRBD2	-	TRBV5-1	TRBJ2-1	CASSQRLAGQTYNEQFF	TGCGCCAGCAGCCAAAGACTAGCGGGGCAGACCTACAATGAGCAGTTCTTC
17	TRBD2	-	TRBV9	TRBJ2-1	CASSVSSASGGVNEQFF	TGTGCCAGCAGCGTCAGCTCAGCTAGCGGGGGGGTCAATGAGCAGTTCTTC
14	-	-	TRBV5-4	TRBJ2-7	CASSLGGSSYEQYF	TGTGCCAGCAGCTTAGGAGGTAGCTCCTACGAGCAGTACTTC
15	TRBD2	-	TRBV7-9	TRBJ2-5	CASSPSGGGGGTQYF	TGTGCCAGCAGTCCAAGCGGGGGGGGCGGCGGGACCCAGTACTTC
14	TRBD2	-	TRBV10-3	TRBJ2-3	CAIASGGAKDTQYF	TGTGCCATCGCTAGCGGGGGGGCCAAAGATACGCAGTATTTT
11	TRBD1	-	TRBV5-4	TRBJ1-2	CASSWDSGYTF	TGTGCCAGCAGCTGGGACAGCGGCTACACCTTC
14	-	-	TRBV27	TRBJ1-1	CASSLSSGDTEAFF	TGTGCCAGCAGTTTATCGTCAGGGGACACTGAAGCTTTCTTT
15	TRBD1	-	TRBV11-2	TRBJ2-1	CASSLTGTEFWGQFF	TGTGCCAGCAGCTTAACCGGGACAGAATTTTGGGGGCAGTTCTTC
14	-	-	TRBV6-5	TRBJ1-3	CASSLDSSGNTIYF	TGTGCCAGCAGTTTGGACAGCTCTGGAAACACCATATATTTT
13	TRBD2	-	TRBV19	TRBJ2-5	CASLLAGGKTQYF	TGTGCCAGCCTGTTAGCGGGGGGGAAGACCCAGTACTTC
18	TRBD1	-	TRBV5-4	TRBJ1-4	CASSGGTGTFPTNEKLFF	TGTGCCAGCAGCGGCGGGACAGGGACCTTTCCAACTAATGAAAAACTGTTTTTT
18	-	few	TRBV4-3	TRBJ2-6	CASSQDHPAGSGANVLTF	TGCGCCAGCAGCCAAGATCACCCGGCGGGGTCTGGGGCCAACGTCCTGACTTTC
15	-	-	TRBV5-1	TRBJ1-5	CASSLSGSGHQPQHF	TGCGCCAGCAGCTTGTCAGGCTCCGGCCATCAGCCCCAGCATTTT
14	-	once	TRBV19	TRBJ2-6	CATQRESGANVLTF	TGTGCCACCCAAAGGGAGTCTGGGGCCAACGTCCTGACTTTC
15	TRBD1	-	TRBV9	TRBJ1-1	CASSVAGTGGTEAFF	TGTGCCAGCAGCGTAGCTGGGACAGGGGGCACTGAAGCTTTCTTT
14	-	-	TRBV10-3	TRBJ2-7	CAISEGGMLYEQYF	TGTGCCATCAGTGAGGGAGGTATGCTGTACGAGCAGTACTTC
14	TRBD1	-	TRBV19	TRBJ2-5	CASSEDRGRETQYF	TGTGCCAGTAGTGAGGACAGGGGGCGGGAGACCCAGTACTTC
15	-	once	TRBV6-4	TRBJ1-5	CASSDPSSRAQPQHF	TGTGCCAGCAGTGACCCCTCATCCAGGGCCCAGCCCCAGCATTTT
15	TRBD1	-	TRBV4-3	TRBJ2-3	CASSQDRGRADTQYF	TGCGCCAGCAGCCAAGACAGGGGGCGGGCAGATACGCAGTATTTT
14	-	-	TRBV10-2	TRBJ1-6	CASSESAQDSPLHF	TGCGCCAGCAGTGAGTCGGCTCAGGATTCACCCCTCCACTTT
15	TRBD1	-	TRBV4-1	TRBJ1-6	CASSQWDRVDSPLHF	TGCGCCAGCAGCCAATGGGACAGGGTAGATTCACCCCTCCACTTT
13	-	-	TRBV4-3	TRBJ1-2	CASSRDGGDGYTF	TGCGCCAGCAGCCGAGACGGAGGGGACGGCTACACCTTC